One and the same sample provided the 5 T cell receptor beta chains below, sequenced in a study of beta chain features in type 1 diabetes (dated 2018 in TCRdb). The library relied on the immunoSEQ multiplex PCR assay. All of the isolated RNA was reverse transcribed with the High Capacity cDNA Reverse Transcription Kit, so expressed TCRB transcripts were sequenced. Sourced from immuneACCESS, this table was stored by TCRdb with only in-frame sequences that have V and J called. A share of the clones is absent; for the studies checked, an unresolved V gene accounts for under half, and the remainder has no known explanation. In all, the sample holds some 410,000 clones, and approximately 13% of those were seen once. The top ten clones comprise 0.035% to 0.04% of the sample. Sequencing was carried out using naive CD4+ T cells from blood. Interpreted using the paper, the cell subset or site label stands for: true naive CD4+ T cells. The receptors were gathered from a man aged 25 to 45 in good health.

This clone showed up just a few times. CDR3 loop: CASSFPGLAGEGEQFF. As DNA, the CDR3 is TGTGCCAGCAGCTTCCCGGGACTAGCGGGGGAGGGTGAGCAGTTCTTC. The gene calls are TRBV5-6 and TRBJ2-1, with 14 bases fitting TRBD2. V was pared by 2 bases and J by 9 bases, with 7 bases of the junction left unmatched. CDR1 SGHDT and CDR2 YYEEEE come from the germline V gene. The CDR3 has 16 amino acids.

V usage is TRBV4-1 and J usage is TRBJ1-6; D call uncertain. This CDR3 is built from 13 residues. The germline V and J ends were trimmed by 4 bases and 10 bases, with 11 bases remaining between them. Germline loops: CDR1 MGHRA, CDR2 YSYEKL. CDR3 coding DNA: TGCGCCAGCAGCCCGGTGGATTTGTCACCCCTCCACTTT. Protein sequence: CASSPVDLSPLHF.

There are a few counts of this clone. The gene calls are TRBV6-5 and TRBJ1-2, with TRBD1 as a possible D gene (5 bases). CDR3 size: 10 residues. Germline lookup yields CDR1 MNHEY and CDR2 SVGAGI. Trimming removed 7 bases at V and 11 bases at J, with 11 bases between. CDR3 loop: CASKGRGYTF. The CDR3 DNA reads as TGTGCCAGCAAGGGGCGGGGTTACACCTTC.

The chain links TRBV5-1 to TRBJ1-1, with D uncertain. Germline CDR1 reads SGHRS; CDR2 reads YFSETQ. Trimming took 4 bases from V and 0 from J, leaving 7 bases between them. This CDR3 has 13 residues. CDR3 sequence reads: CASSREMNTEAFF. CDR3 coding DNA: TGCGCCAGCAGCAGGGAGATGAACACTGAAGCTTTCTTT.

This clone was detected a few times. The chain couples TRBV7-6 to TRBJ2-3; no clear D. The CDR3 spans 10 residues. Germline V CDR1 and CDR2: SGHVS, FNYEAQ. The V end was cut by 10 bases, the J end by 7 bases, with 9 bases between. CDR3 sequence: CAITLNTQYF. DNA for the CDR3: TGTGCCATAACCCTAAATACGCAGTATTTT.